This T cell receptor beta chain was observed in a study of shared clonotypes between healthy human individuals. Original processing methods: As immunoSEQ supplied junction-only sequences (without quality scores), filtering differed. Generated by immunoSEQ multiplex PCR, the TCRdb table keeps only in-frame clones and is missing some. V, J and clone size are taken as reported in that table, and D and trimming were inferred from the DNA itself. The sample has approximately 1,000,000 clones, approximately 80% seen once. The investigators split CD4+ cells into a CD45RA+ naive subset and a CD45RA-negative memory subset. Source material: memory CD4+ T cells from PBMCs. Regarding subset: CD45RA-negative fraction. The receptor comes from a man younger than 30 in good health. Some clones in this sample may be carry-over from other donors' samples.

This CDR3 is CASIRWTTYNSGANVLTF. In DNA, the CDR3 is TGTGCCAGCATCCGGTGGACCACTTACAACTCTGGGGCCAACGTCCTGACTTTC. The rearrangement joins TRBV2 to TRBJ2-6, with D hard to call. The CDR3 contains 18 residues. With 7 bases removed from V and 0 bases from J, the gap between germline ends came to 19 bases. Germline lookup yields CDR1 SNHLY and CDR2 FYNNEI.